The 8 T cell receptor beta chains given below trace back to one sample, sequenced in a study of shared clonotypes between healthy human individuals. Method: immunoSEQ multiplex PCR; TCRdb's copy keeps in-frame clones and lacks some. The table has over a million clones, 95% to 97% seen once. The sequencing sample was made of naive CD4+ T cells sorted from blood. Specified subset: CD45RA+ positively selected. The receptors come from a man aged 25 to 40 in good health.

V is TRBV9 and J is TRBJ2-5, with D tentatively TRBD2 (5 bases). The CDR3 runs to 14 residues. Trimming cost V 3 bases and J 4 bases, with 13 bases left between them. The V gene's germline CDR1 is SGDLS and CDR2 YYNGEE. The CDR3 sequence: CASSASSSRETQYF. The CDR3 nucleotides are TGTGCCAGCAGCGCCTCTTCTAGCCGAGAGACCCAGTACTTC.

About this clone: The identical CDR3 is also encoded by other nucleotide sequences in the sample. The chain joins TRBV2 to TRBJ2-1; TRBD1 aligns across 7 bases. V lost 6 bases and J lost 0; bases outside the gene matches: 2. The CDR3 is made up of 14 amino acids. Germline V gene sequence: CDR1 SNHLY, CDR2 FYNNEI. The CDR3 region is CASSRDSSYNEQFF. The CDR3 coding sequence is TGTGCCAGCAGCAGGGACAGCTCCTACAATGAGCAGTTCTTC.

The J gene is TRBJ2-7, the V gene TRBV27, with 8 bases fitting TRBD1. V gave up 3 bases and J gave up 12 bases; unmatched junction bases: 7. Germline CDR1 and CDR2: MNHEY and SMNVEV (reference sequence). The CDR3 spans 12 residues. This CDR3 is CASSFQGAMWYF. CDR3 DNA sequence: TGTGCCAGCAGTTTTCAGGGGGCGATGTGGTACTTC.

This clone was detected only once. The V gene is TRBV18, the J gene TRBJ1-1, with TRBD1 identical over 7 bases. In germline, CDR1 is KGHSH, CDR2 LQKENI. The V gene end was trimmed by 1 base and the J gene end by 1 base; junction bases not matched to a gene: 3. CDR3 length: 15 amino acids. The CDR3 nucleotides are TGTGCCAGCTCACCACTGGGGACAGCGAACACTGAAGCTTTCTTT. Its protein product is CASSPLGTANTEAFF.

This chain connects TRBV7-2 to TRBJ1-5; D not certain. Germline CDR1 is SGHTA and CDR2 is FQGNSA. This CDR3 comprises 12 residues. V gave up 7 bases and J gave up 1 base, with 5 bases separating them. CDR3 nucleotides: TGTGCCAGCACACAAAGCAATCAGCCCCAGCATTTT. Amino acids: CASTQSNQPQHF.

The rearrangement links TRBV5-1 to TRBJ1-5; 7 bases are a match to TRBD1. There are 15 residues in the CDR3. Unmatched junction bases numbered 8, after V lost 4 bases and J lost 4 bases. Germline V lookup: CDR1 SGHRS, CDR2 YFSETQ. CDR3 nucleotides: TGCGCCAGCAGCCCAGCCGGGACAGATAATCAGCCCCAGCATTTT. Translating it yields CASSPAGTDNQPQHF.

The V gene is TRBV28, the J gene TRBJ2-2; D not certain. Germline CDR1 and CDR2: MDHEN and SYDVKM. The CDR3 has 17 amino acids. V was clipped by 3 bases and J by 0 bases, with 14 bases between them. The CDR3 here is CASSFWSAQANTGELFF. The CDR3 DNA is TGTGCCAGCAGTTTCTGGTCGGCCCAGGCGAACACCGGGGAGCTGTTTTTT.

For this clone: Distinct nucleotide sequences in the sample also encode this CDR3. The J gene is TRBJ2-7, the V gene TRBV18; 7 bases fit TRBD1. Germline V gene data show CDR1 as KGHSH and CDR2 as LQKENI. CDR3 length: 14 residues. The junction had 5 bases not matched to a gene; V was cut back by 4 bases and J by 2 bases. CDR3 in DNA: TGTGCCAGCTCACGGACAGGAGAAACCTACGAGCAGTACTTC. The encoded protein is CASSRTGETYEQYF.